Following are 2 T cell receptor beta chains from one sample sequenced in a study of blood T cell repertoires in COVID-19. The method was immunoSEQ multiplex PCR; TCRdb's version includes in-frame clones alone and lacks a portion of them. In the table there are 90,000 to 120,000 clones, over 75% of which are singletons. Source material: peripheral blood. These receptors all stem from a man aged 65-85 years with active or convalescent COVID-19.

The chain is built from TRBV20-1 and TRBJ2-1; tentative D call: TRBD2 (5 bases). CDR1 DFQATT and CDR2 SNEGSKA come from the germline V gene (reference sequence). Deletions cut 6 bases from V and 10 bases from J, with 10 bases between. The length of the CDR3 is 10 residues. The CDR3 sequence is CSAERGEQFF. The CDR3 nucleotides read TGCAGTGCCGAGAGAGGGGAGCAGTTCTTC.

The genes are TRBV24-1 and TRBJ1-1, with TRBD1 as a possible D gene (5 bases). Trimming removed 0 bases from V and 5 bases from J, with 15 bases in between. CDR1 KGHDR and CDR2 SFDVKD come from the germline V gene. This CDR3 contains 16 residues. CDR3 sequence: CATSDLLGGRRTEAFF. The DNA of the CDR3 is TGTGCCACCAGTGATTTGCTCGGGGGGAGGCGGACTGAAGCTTTCTTT.